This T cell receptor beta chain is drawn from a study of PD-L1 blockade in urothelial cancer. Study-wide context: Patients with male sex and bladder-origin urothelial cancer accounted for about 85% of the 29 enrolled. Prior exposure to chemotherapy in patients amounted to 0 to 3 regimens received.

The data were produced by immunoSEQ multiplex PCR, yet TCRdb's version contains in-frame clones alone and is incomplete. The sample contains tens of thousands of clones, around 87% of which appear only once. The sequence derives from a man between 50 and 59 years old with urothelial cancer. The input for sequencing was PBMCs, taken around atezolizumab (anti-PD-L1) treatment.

CDR3 sequence (DNA): TGTGCCAGCAGCATCGGACTAGCGGGAGGTAAAATCTCTGGGGCCAACGTCCTGACTTTC. It specifies CASSIGLAGGKISGANVLTF. The J gene is TRBJ2-6, the V gene TRBV9; 14 nucleotides match TRBD2. The CDR3 has 20 amino acids. The germline CDR1 and CDR2 sequences are SGDLS and YYNGEE. J gave up 0 bases and V 4 bases, and 9 bases lay outside the gene matches.